One TCR beta chain is described in this entry. Its matching antigen is unknown. V shed 7 bases, J shed 7 bases, and the junction held 15 bases outside the gene matches. The germline CDR1 and CDR2 sequences are MDHEN and SYDVKM. The CDR3 contains 15 residues. The repertoire was sequenced with immunoSEQ multiplex PCR; TCRdb's copy has only in-frame clones and lacks some. The repertoire has tens of thousands of clones, less than 90% of them found once; the top ten carry less than 8%. These data belong to a study of glioma-infiltrating T cells after dendritic cell vaccination. On the study more broadly: Glioblastoma patients came from Phase I and II dendritic cell vaccination trials. Dendritic cells derived from monocytes and pulsed with autologous tumor lysate formed the vaccine. Study conclusions and caveats: Higher TCR clonality did not directly relate to longer survival. Few patients contributed both blood and tumor specimens.

Time point defined: after dendritic cell vaccination, including at tumor progression/relapse. The chain links TRBV28 to TRBJ2-7, with 8 bases identical to TRBD1. This specimen consisted of blood, obtained after dendritic cell vaccination. The TCR sequence derives from a human donor with glioblastoma. The CDR3 DNA sequence: TGTGCCAGCACTCCTCGGACAGGGCCGAACGTAGAGCAGTACTTC. It yields the protein CASTPRTGPNVEQYF.